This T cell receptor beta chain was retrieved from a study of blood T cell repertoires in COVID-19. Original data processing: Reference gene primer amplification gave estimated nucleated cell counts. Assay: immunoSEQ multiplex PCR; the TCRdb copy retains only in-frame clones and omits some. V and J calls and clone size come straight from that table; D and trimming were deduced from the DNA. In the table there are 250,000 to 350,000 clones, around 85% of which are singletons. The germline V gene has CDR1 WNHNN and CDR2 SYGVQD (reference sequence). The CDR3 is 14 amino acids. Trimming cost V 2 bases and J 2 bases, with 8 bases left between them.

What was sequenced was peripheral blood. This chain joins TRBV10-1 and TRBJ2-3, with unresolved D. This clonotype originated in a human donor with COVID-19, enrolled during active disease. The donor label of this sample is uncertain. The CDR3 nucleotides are TGCGCCAGCAGTGAGGCGCGGTACACAGATACGCAGTATTTT. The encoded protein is CASSEARYTDTQYF.